These 15 T cell receptor beta chains were all obtained from the same sample, sequenced in a study of PD-1 blockade in classical Hodgkin lymphoma. The method was immunoSEQ multiplex PCR; TCRdb's version includes in-frame clones alone and lacks a portion of them. This table holds around 99,000 clones, 81% found once. Every patient was affected by relapse after autologous stem cell transplantation, while exposure to brentuximab vedotin was not uniform. This sample comprised peripheral blood mononuclear cells (PBMCs), obtained before the second cycle of nivolumab. The receptors shown here come from a human donor with classical Hodgkin lymphoma.

V and J are TRBV7-8 and TRBJ2-5; D might be TRBD1 (5 bases). The CDR3 loop spans 14 amino acids. Trimming cost V 1 base and J 3 bases, with 9 bases left between them. Looked up from germline, CDR1 is SGHVS and CDR2 is FQNEAQ. CDR3 region: CASSLGTTKETQYF. CDR3 DNA sequence: TGTGCCAGCAGCTTAGGGACAACTAAAGAGACCCAGTACTTC.

The chain employs TRBV7-3 and TRBJ2-5; TRBD2 matches 12 bases. The CDR3 spans 18 residues. The junction had 15 bases not matched to a gene; V was cut back by 5 bases and J by 5 bases. Germline loops: CDR1 SGHTA, CDR2 FQGTGA. CDR3 in DNA: TGTGCCAGCAGCCCAAGGGTGCTAGCGGGAGGGCCGAGGGAGACCCAGTACTTC. It codes for CASSPRVLAGGPRETQYF.

The chain recombines TRBV7-2 with TRBJ1-1, with no clear D. CDR3 size: 14 residues. Germline CDR1 and CDR2: SGHTA and FQGNSA. Between the trimmed V and J ends, which lost 5 bases and 5 bases, there was a span of 15 bases. The CDR3 protein is CASSPTKGLTEAFF. For the CDR3, the DNA is TGTGCCAGCAGCCCGACGAAAGGGCTAACTGAAGCTTTCTTT. The full variable domain, its missing parts supplied by reference TRBV7-2 and TRBJ1-1, is GAGVSQSPSNKVTEKGKDVELRCDPISGHTALYWYRQSLGQGLEFLIYFQGNSAPDKSGLPSDRFSAERTGGSVSTLTIQRTQQEDSAVYLCASSPTKGLTEAFFGQGTRLTVV.

This chain connects TRBV7-2 to TRBJ2-5, with a tentative D call TRBD2 (6 bases). In germline, CDR1 is SGHTA, CDR2 FQGNSA. V lost 2 bases and J 4 bases, leaving 8 bases between the germline ends. This CDR3 has 13 amino acids. CDR3 sequence reads: CASSLKGLETQYF. The CDR3 DNA follows: TGTGCCAGCAGCTTAAAGGGACTAGAGACCCAGTACTTC.

This chain connects TRBV6-4 to TRBJ1-1, with a weak D call TRBD1 (6 bases). The V gene lost 5 bases and the J gene lost 1 base, with 11 bases spanning the gap. CDR1 is MRHNA, CDR2 SNTAGT, per germline. The CDR3 is 14 residues long. The CDR3 sequence: CASSIDRRNTEAFF. CDR3 nucleotide sequence: TGTGCCAGCAGTATTGACAGGCGGAACACTGAAGCTTTCTTT.

This chain links TRBV29-1 with TRBJ2-3, with a tentative D call TRBD2 (6 bases). V lost 5 bases and J lost 4, with 13 bases in between. The CDR3 consists of 13 residues. The germline V gene encodes CDR1 SQVTM and CDR2 ANQGSEA. The CDR3: CSVLKAGPDTQYF. In nucleotides, the CDR3 is TGCAGCGTTCTTAAGGCGGGGCCAGATACGCAGTATTTT.

This chain joins TRBV29-1 and TRBJ2-3; D call uncertain. V dropped 4 bases and J dropped 0 bases, with 5 bases sitting between them. The CDR3 covers 12 residues. CDR1 is SQVTM, CDR2 ANQGSEA, per germline. In nucleotides, the CDR3 is TGCAGCGTTGCCCCTAGCACAGATACGCAGTATTTT. Translation gives CSVAPSTDTQYF.

The chain has TRBV28 and TRBJ2-2; unclear D gene. V lost 11 bases and J lost 5, with 9 bases in between. CDR1 and CDR2 from the germline V gene are MDHEN and SYDVKM. The CDR3 has 11 amino acids. For the CDR3, the DNA is TGTGCCGGAGAAAGAACCGGGGAGCTGTTTTTT. As protein: CAGERTGELFF.

The V and J genes are TRBV5-5 and TRBJ1-2; tentatively, D is TRBD1 (5 bases). Germline V lookup: CDR1 SGHKS, CDR2 YYEKEE (reference sequence). The CDR3 covers 14 residues. V lost 8 bases, J lost 6 bases, and 20 bases lay in between. The CDR3 bases are TGTGCCAGTCGGGTCATAGGGGCCCGGGATGGCTACACCTTC. It encodes CASRVIGARDGYTF.

CDR3 nucleotide sequence: TGCGCCAGCAGCCAAGTAGCGGGAGTCGAGACCCAGTACTTC. Its translation: CASSQVAGVETQYF. The V call is TRBV4-1, the J call TRBJ2-5; 9 bases fit TRBD2. The CDR3 is made up of 14 amino acids. From germline, CDR1 is MGHRA and CDR2 YSYEKL. J gave up 5 bases and V 1 base, and 2 bases lay outside the gene matches.

The gene calls are TRBV2 and TRBJ2-1, with D hard to call. The germline V and J ends were trimmed by 5 bases and 9 bases, with 11 bases remaining between them. CDR1 and CDR2 (germline): SNHLY, FYNNEI. The CDR3 has 12 amino acids. DNA of the CDR3: TGTGCCAGCAGTAACACCCAGAGTGAGCAGTTCTTC. This encodes CASSNTQSEQFF.

This rearrangement joins TRBV25-1 to TRBJ1-1; TRBD1 might be the D (5 bases). V shed 1 base and J shed 4 bases, with 10 bases lying between them. This CDR3 is built from 14 residues. The germline CDR1 and CDR2 sequences are MGHDK and SYGVNS. The chain's CDR3 is CASSEWGGGTEAFF. Here the CDR3 DNA reads TGTGCCAGCAGTGAATGGGGGGGAGGCACTGAAGCTTTCTTT. Full variable domain (missing parts from reference TRBV25-1 and TRBJ1-1): EADIYQTPRYLVIGTGKKITLECSQTMGHDKMYWYQQDPGMELHLIHYSYGVNSTEKGDLSSESTVSRIRTEHFPLTLESARPSHTSQYLCASSEWGGGTEAFFGQGTRLTVV.

This clone was counted a few times. V usage is TRBV28 and J usage is TRBJ1-2; weak D call: TRBD1 (5 bases). Looked up from germline, CDR1 is MDHEN and CDR2 is SYDVKM. The CDR3 consists of 13 residues. V shed 6 bases and J shed 3 bases, with 11 bases lying between them. The CDR3 protein is CASRGGADYGYTF. The CDR3 nucleotides are TGTGCCAGCAGAGGAGGGGCAGACTATGGCTACACCTTC.

The J gene is TRBJ2-5, the V gene TRBV19; either TRBD1 or TRBD2 may fit D (5 bases each). The CDR3 spans 11 residues. CDR1 is LNHDA and CDR2 is SQIVND in the germline V gene (reference sequence). The V end lost 4 bases, the J end lost 8 bases, and 8 bases lay between the germline ends. The CDR3 DNA sequence: TGTGCCAGTAGTACGAGGGACACCCAGTACTTC. Encoded protein: CASSTRDTQYF.

The chain is built from TRBV27 and TRBJ1-2; 9 nucleotides match TRBD1. The germline CDR1 and CDR2 sequences are MNHEY and SMNVEV (reference sequence). This CDR3 region has 16 residues. V lost 6 bases and J lost 4; bases outside the gene matches: 12. CDR3 nucleotides: TGTGCCAGCAGGAAATTCACAGGGGGCTACGGCTATGGCTACACCTTC. Amino acids: CASRKFTGGYGYGYTF.